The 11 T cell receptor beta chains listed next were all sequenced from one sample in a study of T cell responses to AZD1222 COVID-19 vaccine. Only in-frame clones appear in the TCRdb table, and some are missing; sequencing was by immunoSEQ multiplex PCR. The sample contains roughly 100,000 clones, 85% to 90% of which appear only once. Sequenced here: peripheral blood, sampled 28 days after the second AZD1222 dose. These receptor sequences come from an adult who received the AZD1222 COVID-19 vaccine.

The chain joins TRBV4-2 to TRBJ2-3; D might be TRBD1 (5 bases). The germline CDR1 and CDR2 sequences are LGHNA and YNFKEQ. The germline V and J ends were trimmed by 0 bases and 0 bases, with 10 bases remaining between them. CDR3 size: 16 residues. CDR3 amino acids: CASSQDIGDSTDTQYF. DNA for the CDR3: TGTGCCAGCAGCCAAGATATAGGGGATAGCACAGATACGCAGTATTTT.

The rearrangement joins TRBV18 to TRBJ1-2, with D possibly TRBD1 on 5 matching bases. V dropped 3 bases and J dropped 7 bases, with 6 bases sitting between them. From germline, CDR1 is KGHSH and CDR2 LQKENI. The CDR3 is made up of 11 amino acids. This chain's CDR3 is CASSPGAGYTF. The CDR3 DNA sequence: TGTGCCAGCTCACCCGGGGCTGGCTACACCTTC.

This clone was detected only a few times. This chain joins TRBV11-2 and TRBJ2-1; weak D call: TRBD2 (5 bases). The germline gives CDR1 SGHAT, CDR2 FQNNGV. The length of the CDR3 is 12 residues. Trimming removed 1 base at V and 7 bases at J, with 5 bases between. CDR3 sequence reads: CASSLAGNEQFF. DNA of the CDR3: TGTGCCAGCAGCTTAGCGGGGAATGAGCAGTTCTTC.

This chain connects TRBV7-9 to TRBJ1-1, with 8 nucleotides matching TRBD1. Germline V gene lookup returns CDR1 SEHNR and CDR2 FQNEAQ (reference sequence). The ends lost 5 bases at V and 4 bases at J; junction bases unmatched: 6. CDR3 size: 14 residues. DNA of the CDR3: TGTGCCAGCAGCACAGGGGGGTTAAGCACTGAAGCTTTCTTT. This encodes CASSTGGLSTEAFF.

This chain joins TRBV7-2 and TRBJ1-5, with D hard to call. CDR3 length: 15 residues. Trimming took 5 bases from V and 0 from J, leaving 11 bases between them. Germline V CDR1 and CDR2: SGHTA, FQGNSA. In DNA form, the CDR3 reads TGTGCCAGCAGCCTTGAGGGTAATAGCAATCAGCCCCAGCATTTT. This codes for CASSLEGNSNQPQHF.

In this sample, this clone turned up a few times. CDR3 DNA sequence: TGCGCCAGCAGCTTTGATTACAGTGCCTACGAGCAGTACTTC. Its protein product is CASSFDYSAYEQYF. J is TRBJ2-7 and V is TRBV5-1; D gene unclear. The CDR3 extends over 14 amino acids. Germline-derived CDR1 and CDR2 are SGHRS and YFSETQ. With 2 bases removed from V and 2 bases from J, the gap between germline ends came to 11 bases.

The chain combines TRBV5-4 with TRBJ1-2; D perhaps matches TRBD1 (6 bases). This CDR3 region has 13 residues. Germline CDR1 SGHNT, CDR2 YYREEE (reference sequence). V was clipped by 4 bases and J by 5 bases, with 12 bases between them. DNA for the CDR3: TGTGCCAGCAGCCAAGAGCAGGGGTATGGCTACACCTTC. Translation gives CASSQEQGYGYTF.

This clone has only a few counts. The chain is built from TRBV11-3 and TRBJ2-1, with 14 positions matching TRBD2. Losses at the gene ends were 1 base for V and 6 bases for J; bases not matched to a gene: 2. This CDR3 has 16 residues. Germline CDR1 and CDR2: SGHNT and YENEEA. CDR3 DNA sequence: TGTGCCAGCAGCTTAGCGGGGACTAGCGGGAGCAATGAGCAGTTCTTC. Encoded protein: CASSLAGTSGSNEQFF.

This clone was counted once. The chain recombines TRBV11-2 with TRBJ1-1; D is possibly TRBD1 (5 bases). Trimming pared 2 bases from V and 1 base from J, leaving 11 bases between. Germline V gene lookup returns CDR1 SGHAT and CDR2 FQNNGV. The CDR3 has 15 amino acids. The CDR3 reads CASSLPQGWNTEAFF. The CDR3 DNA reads TGTGCCAGCAGCTTACCGCAGGGTTGGAACACTGAAGCTTTCTTT.

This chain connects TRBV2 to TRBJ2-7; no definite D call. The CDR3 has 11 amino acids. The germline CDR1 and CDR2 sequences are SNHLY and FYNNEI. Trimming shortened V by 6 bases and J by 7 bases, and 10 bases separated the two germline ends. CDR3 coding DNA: TGTGCCAGCAGGACCTATAAAGAGCAGTACTTC. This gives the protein CASRTYKEQYF.

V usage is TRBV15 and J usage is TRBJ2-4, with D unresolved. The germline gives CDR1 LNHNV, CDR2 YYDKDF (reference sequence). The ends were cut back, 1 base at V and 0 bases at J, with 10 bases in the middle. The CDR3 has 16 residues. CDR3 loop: CATSRGPGLAKNIQYF. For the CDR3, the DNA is TGTGCCACCAGCAGAGGGCCAGGTCTAGCCAAAAACATTCAGTACTTC.